Presented here are 27 T cell receptor beta chains from one specimen sequenced in a study of blood T cells in healthy people across ages. For the second PCR, which ran for roughly 6 to 11 cycles, a sample-barcoded 5' primer and a J-beta primer mix were used. TCRdb used MiXCR to reprocess the 5' RACE reads, holding one entry per CDR3 protein. The sample lists over 500,000 distinct CDR3 sequences, about a quarter occurring once. These data also formed part of another study, on T cells of mothers and their children.

Sample: blood. The receptor source for this set is a boy aged 2 to 10 in good health.

This clonotype was recorded a few times. V is TRBV7-8 and J is TRBJ2-5; D might be TRBD1 or TRBD2, each matching 7 bases. The V end was cut by 2 bases, the J end by 4 bases, with 14 bases between. Per the germline V gene, CDR1 is SGHVS and CDR2 is FQNEAQ. The length of the CDR3 is 15 residues. The CDR3 bases are TGTGCCAGCAGCTTATTCGCAGGGGGGGGAGAGACCCAGTACTTC. Translated: CASSLFAGGGETQYF.

This clonotype has only a few counts. The chain links TRBV9 to TRBJ2-5, with 8 bases identical to TRBD2. CDR1 and CDR2 from the germline V gene are SGDLS and YYNGEE. The CDR3 contains 15 residues. With V trimmed by 2 bases and J by 3 bases, 6 bases remained unmatched. For the CDR3, the DNA is TGTGCCAGCAGCGTGCTAGCGGGCGAAGAAGAGACCCAGTACTTC. Translating gives CASSVLAGEEETQYF.

This clonotype was counted a few times. The V gene is TRBV18, the J gene TRBJ2-3, with 8 nucleotides matching TRBD1. CDR3 size: 15 residues. J lost 5 bases, V lost 3 bases, and 7 bases had no gene match. CDR1 is KGHSH and CDR2 is LQKENI in the germline V gene. CDR3 residues: CASSPTQGVKDTQYF. The CDR3 nucleotides read TGTGCCAGCTCACCCACACAGGGGGTAAAAGATACGCAGTATTTT.

This clonotype appeared a few times. This sequence joins TRBV11-2 and TRBJ2-3; no definite D call. CDR1 and CDR2 from the germline V gene are SGHAT and FQNNGV. Trimming took 5 bases from V and 0 from J, leaving 9 bases between them. The CDR3 extends over 14 amino acids. CDR3 sequence (DNA): TGTGCCAGCAGCCCCCTGACTAGCACAGATACGCAGTATTTT. It yields the protein CASSPLTSTDTQYF.

The J gene is TRBJ2-5, the V gene TRBV5-6, with unresolved D. CDR3 length: 14 residues. The germline V gene encodes CDR1 SGHDT and CDR2 YYEEEE. The V gene lost 1 base and the J gene lost 0 bases, with 7 bases spanning the gap. The CDR3 region has the DNA TGTGCCAGCAGCTTGATGGACCACCAAGAGACCCAGTACTTC. Residues: CASSLMDHQETQYF.

This clonotype was observed at least ten times. V gene TRBV7-2 combines with J gene TRBJ2-7; unclear D gene. Germline CDR1 reads SGHTA; CDR2 reads FQGNSA. The CDR3 length is 13 residues. The ends were cut back, 4 bases at V and 5 bases at J, with 12 bases in the middle. CDR3 in DNA: TGTGCCAGCAGCTCCGCTCTGGAGCACGAGCAGTACTTC. It specifies CASSSALEHEQYF.

This clonotype was counted a few times. This sequence joins TRBV9 and TRBJ2-1; no clear D gene. This CDR3 region has 16 residues. Trimming took 0 bases from V and 2 from J, leaving 12 bases between them. Per germline, CDR1 SGDLS and CDR2 YYNGEE. This chain's CDR3 is CASSVVGTPTYNEQFF. The CDR3 DNA follows: TGTGCCAGCAGCGTAGTTGGAACGCCGACCTACAATGAGCAGTTCTTC.

V gene TRBV11-2 combines with J gene TRBJ2-1; the match to TRBD2 covers 8 bases. V dropped 4 bases and J dropped 6; count of bases not matched to a gene: 5. The V gene's germline CDR1 is SGHAT and CDR2 FQNNGV. This CDR3 contains 14 residues. The CDR3 loop reads CASSYSGGSNEQFF. The CDR3 DNA sequence: TGTGCCAGCAGCTACTCGGGAGGGTCCAATGAGCAGTTCTTC.

This clonotype was seen a handful of times. The V and J genes are TRBV11-2 and TRBJ2-5; D may match TRBD1 or TRBD2 (5 bases each). The CDR3 totals 13 residues. Germline CDR1 SGHAT, CDR2 FQNNGV. Deletions cut 8 bases from V and 3 bases from J, with 13 bases between. CDR3 bases: TGTGCCAGCTCCCCCGGGACCAAAGAGACCCAGTACTTC. The encoded protein is CASSPGTKETQYF.

In its sample, this clonotype was seen a few times. The chain is built from TRBV3-1 and TRBJ1-1, with D unresolved. The CDR3 extends over 13 amino acids. The ends were cut back, 4 bases at V and 3 bases at J, with 9 bases in the middle. Germline CDR1 LGHDT, CDR2 YNNKEL (reference sequence). The CDR3 protein is CASSLRWDTEAFF. CDR3 in DNA: TGTGCCAGCAGCCTCCGGTGGGACACTGAAGCTTTCTTT.

The chain carries TRBV19 and TRBJ2-1; maybe TRBD1 (6 bases). Germline CDR1 is LNHDA and CDR2 is SQIVND (reference sequence). Trimming cost V 3 bases and J 6 bases, with 9 bases left between them. This CDR3 comprises 13 residues. CDR3 sequence (DNA): TGTGCCAGTAGTATGGTAGGGGGCAATGAGCAGTTCTTC. This translates into CASSMVGGNEQFF.

The CDR3 DNA reads TGTGCCAGCAGCCGCGGACAGGGGGCGAACGAGCAGTACTTC. This encodes CASSRGQGANEQYF. The chain links TRBV3-1 to TRBJ2-7, with 11 positions matching TRBD1. V lost 4 bases and J lost 5; bases outside the gene matches: 4. The CDR3 runs 14 residues. The germline gives CDR1 LGHDT, CDR2 YNNKEL (reference sequence).

This clonotype came up a few times. The chain uses TRBV5-1 and TRBJ2-1; D is uncertain. V gave up 0 bases and J gave up 0 bases, with 10 bases separating them. CDR3 length: 16 amino acids. Germline assignment: CDR1 SGHRS and CDR2 YFSETQ. CDR3 coding DNA: TGCGCCAGCAGCTTGGGGCACTGGGGCTCCTACAATGAGCAGTTCTTC. Translation gives CASSLGHWGSYNEQFF.

The chain employs TRBV2 and TRBJ1-2; 7 bases are a match to TRBD1. This CDR3 comprises 15 residues. The trim removed 1 base at V and 5 bases at J, leaving 7 bases unmatched. In germline, CDR1 is SNHLY, CDR2 FYNNEI. CDR3 sequence: CASSEEGGVGYGYTF. In DNA form, the CDR3 reads TGTGCCAGCAGTGAAGAAGGGGGCGTTGGATATGGCTACACCTTC.

This chain links TRBV5-1 with TRBJ1-1; D ambiguous. The germline V and J ends were trimmed by 4 bases and 3 bases, with 19 bases remaining between them. The CDR3 has 16 amino acids. CDR1 SGHRS and CDR2 YFSETQ come from the germline V gene. The CDR3 reads CASSPGRAVQDTEAFF. CDR3 DNA: TGCGCCAGCAGCCCCGGGAGGGCAGTCCAGGACACTGAAGCTTTCTTT.

In DNA form, the CDR3 reads TGTGCCAGCAGTTTGGAAGGGGGAAAGACTTTC. Its protein product is CASSLEGGKTF. The V call is TRBV12-3 or TRBV12-4, the J call TRBJ2-6; D perhaps matches TRBD1 (6 bases). The ends were cut back, 3 bases at V and 18 bases at J, with 12 bases in the middle. CDR3 length: 11 amino acids.

The chain has TRBV30 and TRBJ2-5, with TRBD2 as a possible D gene (5 bases). V lost 7 bases, J lost 1 base, and 19 bases lay in between. The CDR3 length is 15 residues. Looked up from germline, CDR1 is GTSNPN and CDR2 is SVGIG (reference sequence). The CDR3 region is CASHTPTRGQETQYF. In nucleotides, the CDR3 is TGTGCCTCTCATACCCCGACCCGGGGCCAAGAGACCCAGTACTTC.

This clonotype was observed at least ten times. J is TRBJ2-3 and V is TRBV19; TRBD2 agrees at 11 bases. The germline gives CDR1 LNHDA, CDR2 SQIVND (reference sequence). The CDR3 is 15 residues long. Trimming cost V 4 bases and J 8 bases; bases outside gene matches: 8. In DNA form, the CDR3 reads TGTGCCAGTAGTAAGACTAGCGGGACCTTCGGTACGCAGTATTTT. It codes for CASSKTSGTFGTQYF.

This clonotype appeared many times. An end of the junction differs from the germline gene, which may be a read error. This sequence joins TRBV5-1 and TRBJ2-7; 9 nucleotides match TRBD1. CDR1 is SGHRS, CDR2 YFSETQ, per germline. This CDR3 is built from 14 residues. The CDR3, as DNA: TGTGCCAGCAGCTTGGGACAGGGTTCCTACGAGCAGTACTTC. Amino acid sequence: CASSLGQGSYEQYF.

The chain couples TRBV20-1 to TRBJ2-7; D is undetermined. Deletions cut 2 bases from V and 7 bases from J, with 12 bases between. Germline V CDR1 and CDR2: DFQATT, SNEGSKA (reference sequence). The CDR3 contains 12 residues. The CDR3, as DNA: TGCAGTGCTAGAAGGGTCGCTTGGGAGCAGTACTTC. Its translation is CSARRVAWEQYF.

This clonotype was found a few times. This rearrangement joins TRBV4-1 to TRBJ2-2, with TRBD1 matching over 8 bases. J lost 4 bases, V lost 7 bases, and 8 bases had no gene match. The CDR3 is 15 residues long. Germline V gene lookup returns CDR1 MGHRA and CDR2 YSYEKL. The CDR3 spells CASTYGQGGTGELFF. The CDR3 bases are TGCGCCAGCACTTACGGACAGGGAGGCACCGGGGAGCTGTTTTTT.

This clonotype was picked up many times. The J gene is TRBJ1-2, the V gene TRBV7-9; no firm D call. The CDR3 covers 12 residues. Trimming left V 2 bases short and J 6 bases short, with 7 bases between. Germline V gives CDR1 SEHNR, CDR2 FQNEAQ (reference sequence). The CDR3 region has the DNA TGTGCCAGCAGCTTACTGCGGGATGGCTACACCTTC. Protein product: CASSLLRDGYTF.

The rearrangement uses TRBV7-9 and TRBJ1-2; D is possibly TRBD1 (5 bases). Trimming removed 1 base at V and 3 bases at J, with 12 bases between. The germline V gene encodes CDR1 SEHNR and CDR2 FQNEAQ (reference sequence). The CDR3 runs 15 residues. CDR3 DNA: TGTGCCAGCAGCTTAGAGGGCAGGGACTACTATGGCTACACCTTC. This codes for CASSLEGRDYYGYTF.

The table lists this clonotype with a few counts. This rearrangement joins TRBV15 to TRBJ2-2, with 9 bases that match TRBD2. The V gene end was trimmed by 0 bases and the J gene end by 4 bases; junction bases not matched to a gene: 3. CDR3 length: 16 amino acids. The germline gives CDR1 LNHNV, CDR2 YYDKDF (reference sequence). As DNA, the CDR3 is TGTGCCACCAGCAGAGACGTAGCGGGAGCCACCGGGGAGCTGTTTTTT. It is translated as CATSRDVAGATGELFF.

This clonotype occurred a few times. This chain connects TRBV12-3 or TRBV12-4 to TRBJ2-4, with TRBD2 as a possible D gene (6 bases). The V and J ends lost 5 bases and 3 bases respectively, with 20 bases between them. CDR3 length: 17 residues. The CDR3 region has the DNA TGTGCCAGCAGTCCCGATCTTAGGCGGGGCATCAAAAACATTCAGTACTTC. Amino acid sequence: CASSPDLRRGIKNIQYF.

In DNA, the CDR3 is TGCGCCAGTGCCTCCGGGACAGGCTCCTACGAGCAGTACTTC. This encodes CASASGTGSYEQYF. The chain carries TRBV10-2 and TRBJ2-7, with 8 bases identical to TRBD1. The length of the CDR3 is 14 residues. Germline V gene sequence: CDR1 WSHSY, CDR2 SAAADI. The J segment lost 0 bases and the V segment lost 9 bases, leaving 7 bases of the junction unmatched.

This clonotype appeared a few times. The V call is TRBV12-3 or TRBV12-4, the J call TRBJ1-1, with 9 bases that match TRBD1. V dropped 5 bases and J dropped 4; count of bases not matched to a gene: 11. The CDR3 runs to 16 residues. This chain's CDR3 is CASSPGTGIPGTEAFF. The CDR3 DNA reads as TGTGCCAGCAGTCCTGGGACAGGGATTCCCGGCACTGAAGCTTTCTTT.